These T cell receptor beta chains were read from a single sample in a study of T cell changes during pregnancy in multiple sclerosis. Assay: immunoSEQ multiplex PCR; the TCRdb copy retains only in-frame clones and omits some. The table lists 70,000 to 95,000 clones, approximately 95% of them singletons. This specimen was peripheral blood, taken after pregnancy. These receptors all stem from a female donor in good health, enrolled as a control in a pregnancy study. CDR3s include the opening cysteine and the closing phenylalanine or tryptophan. The D gene is left open where the match is weak. Clone size is not always given. Where it is, it says once, few, many or a class for expanded clones.

V gene: TRBV9
J gene: TRBJ1-2
D gene: -
clone size: -
CDR3 DNA: TGTGCCAGCAGCGTGTCGGGGGGTGGTGGCTACACCTTC
CDR3 protein: CASSVSGGGGYTF

V gene: TRBV5-1
J gene: TRBJ1-2
D gene: -
clone size: -
CDR3 DNA: TGCGCCAGCAGCTTCGGAGGGGCTAACTATGGCTACACCTTC
CDR3 protein: CASSFGGANYGYTF

V gene: TRBV7-2
J gene: TRBJ2-3
D gene: -
clone size: once
CDR3 DNA: TGTGCCAGCAGCTTAGCGGCCCAGAGCGGTACGCAGTATTTT
CDR3 protein: CASSLAAQSGTQYF

V gene: TRBV5-1
J gene: TRBJ2-1
D gene: -
clone size: -
CDR3 DNA: TGCGCCAGCAGCTTGAGGTTTTGGGCGGCGGGGTACAATGAGCAGTTCTTC
CDR3 protein: CASSLRFWAAGYNEQFF

V gene: TRBV5-1
J gene: TRBJ1-1
D gene: -
clone size: few
CDR3 DNA: TGCGCCAGCAGTTGGACAGCTTTAGGGCACACTGAAGCTTTCTTT
CDR3 protein: CASSWTALGHTEAFF

V gene: TRBV2
J gene: TRBJ2-1
D gene: TRBD2
clone size: -
CDR3 DNA: TGTGCCAGGGGGGGGACCACCTACAATGAGCAGTTCTTC
CDR3 protein: CARGGTTYNEQFF

V gene: TRBV5-6
J gene: TRBJ1-2
D gene: -
clone size: -
CDR3 DNA: TGTGCCAGCAGCCCCTTGGAGGGTAACTATGGCTACACCTTC
CDR3 protein: CASSPLEGNYGYTF

V gene: TRBV4-1
J gene: TRBJ1-2
D gene: -
clone size: -
CDR3 DNA: TGCGCCAGCAGCCCCACCTACAGCCACGATGGCTACACCTTC
CDR3 protein: CASSPTYSHDGYTF

V gene: TRBV10-3
J gene: TRBJ2-7
D gene: -
clone size: -
CDR3 DNA: TGTGCCATCAGTGGGTCAGGGAGCTCCTACGAGCAGTACTTC
CDR3 protein: CAISGSGSSYEQYF

V gene: TRBV28
J gene: TRBJ1-4
D gene: TRBD1
clone size: once
CDR3 DNA: TGTGCCAGCAGTAGACAGGGGGCTTATGAAAAACTGTTTTTT
CDR3 protein: CASSRQGAYEKLFF

V gene: TRBV2
J gene: TRBJ2-7
D gene: TRBD1
clone size: -
CDR3 DNA: TGTGCCAGCCGGGACAGGGTCTACGAGCAGTACTTC
CDR3 protein: CASRDRVYEQYF

V gene: TRBV5-4
J gene: TRBJ2-7
D gene: TRBD1
clone size: -
CDR3 DNA: TGTGCCAGCAGCTTGGGGGCCCCCGGGGACGACAGGGGGTTACACGAGCAGTACTTC
CDR3 protein: CASSLGAPGDDRGLHEQYF

V gene: TRBV7-9
J gene: TRBJ2-5
D gene: -
clone size: -
CDR3 DNA: TGTGCCAGCAGCTCAGGGACATCCACGGGGACCCAGTACTTC
CDR3 protein: CASSSGTSTGTQYF

V gene: TRBV5-1
J gene: TRBJ2-2
D gene: -
clone size: -
CDR3 DNA: TGCGCCAGCAGCTTTTTGGCGGGAAGGGAGCTGTTTTTT
CDR3 protein: CASSFLAGRELFF

V gene: TRBV5-4
J gene: TRBJ2-5
D gene: TRBD2
clone size: once
CDR3 DNA: TGTGCCAGCAGCTCGGGACTAGCGGCAATGCAAGAGACCCAGTACTTC
CDR3 protein: CASSSGLAAMQETQYF

V gene: TRBV27
J gene: TRBJ1-5
D gene: TRBD1
clone size: once
CDR3 DNA: TGTGCCAGCAGTACAGACAGGGGTAGCAATCAGCCCCAGCATTTT
CDR3 protein: CASSTDRGSNQPQHF

V gene: TRBV2
J gene: TRBJ2-3
D gene: -
clone size: -
CDR3 DNA: TGTGCCAGCAGTGCCCGGACTAGCACAGATACGCAGTATTTT
CDR3 protein: CASSARTSTDTQYF

V gene: TRBV5-6
J gene: TRBJ1-1
D gene: TRBD1
clone size: -
CDR3 DNA: TGTGCCAGCAGCTACGGACAGGGATTCACTGAAGCTTTCTTT
CDR3 protein: CASSYGQGFTEAFF

V gene: TRBV18
J gene: TRBJ1-5
D gene: TRBD1
clone size: -
CDR3 DNA: TGTGCCAGCTCACGGCTTCCGGGACAGAAAAATCAGCCCCAGCATTTT
CDR3 protein: CASSRLPGQKNQPQHF

V gene: TRBV7-2
J gene: TRBJ2-3
D gene: TRBD1
clone size: once
CDR3 DNA: TGTGCCAGCAGCTTAGCACCGGGACAGGGGGTAGACTCTACGCAGTATTTT
CDR3 protein: CASSLAPGQGVDSTQYF

V gene: TRBV5-4
J gene: TRBJ1-4
D gene: -
clone size: -
CDR3 DNA: TGTGCCAGCAGCTTGGAAGCGAGAGGATGGTTTTTT
CDR3 protein: CASSLEARGWFF

V gene: TRBV10-3
J gene: TRBJ2-7
D gene: TRBD2
clone size: -
CDR3 DNA: TGTGCCATCGCCGACCTAGCGGGAGGGTACGAGCAGTACTTC
CDR3 protein: CAIADLAGGYEQYF

V gene: TRBV10-3
J gene: TRBJ2-1
D gene: -
clone size: -
CDR3 DNA: TGTGCCATCAGTGAGTTATCGGACTGGAATGAGCAGTTCTTC
CDR3 protein: CAISELSDWNEQFF

V gene: TRBV27
J gene: TRBJ1-2
D gene: TRBD1
clone size: -
CDR3 DNA: TGTGCCAGCAGTTCCCCGGGACAGGGTTTCTATGGCTACACCTTC
CDR3 protein: CASSSPGQGFYGYTF

V gene: TRBV11-3
J gene: TRBJ1-5
D gene: TRBD1
clone size: -
CDR3 DNA: TGTGCCAGCAGCGTCTGGTGGGACAGGACCTATAGCAATCAGCCCCAGCATTTT
CDR3 protein: CASSVWWDRTYSNQPQHF

V gene: TRBV19
J gene: TRBJ2-7
D gene: -
clone size: few
CDR3 DNA: TGTGCCAGTAGTAGCGGTGATCCCTCCTACGAGCAGTACTTC
CDR3 protein: CASSSGDPSYEQYF

V gene: TRBV2
J gene: TRBJ2-3
D gene: -
clone size: few
CDR3 DNA: TGTGCCAGCAGCACACAGGGATTAGGTACGCAGTATTTT
CDR3 protein: CASSTQGLGTQYF

V gene: TRBV6-5
J gene: TRBJ1-1
D gene: -
clone size: -
CDR3 DNA: TGTGCCAGCAGGAGGGGGGGGCGCGAGGAAGCTTTCTTT
CDR3 protein: CASRRGGREEAFF

V gene: TRBV6-5
J gene: TRBJ2-1
D gene: -
clone size: once
CDR3 DNA: TGTGCCAGCAGCCGAGGTGGTGAGCAGTTCTTC
CDR3 protein: CASSRGGEQFF

V gene: TRBV4-1
J gene: TRBJ2-1
D gene: -
clone size: -
CDR3 DNA: TGCGCCAGCAGCCAAGATTACAAAGATTTGAAAAGCTCCTACAATGAGCAGTTCTTC
CDR3 protein: CASSQDYKDLKSSYNEQFF

V gene: TRBV28
J gene: TRBJ2-7
D gene: TRBD2
clone size: -
CDR3 DNA: TGTGCCAGCAGCCGACCGGGACTAGCGGGGCCCTACGAGCAGTACTTC
CDR3 protein: CASSRPGLAGPYEQYF

V gene: TRBV6-1
J gene: TRBJ2-2
D gene: -
clone size: -
CDR3 DNA: TGTGCCAGCAGTGACGCAGGGGCGCGTGGCACCGGGGAGCTGTTTTTT
CDR3 protein: CASSDAGARGTGELFF

V gene: TRBV15
J gene: TRBJ2-6
D gene: TRBD1
clone size: -
CDR3 DNA: TGTGCCACCAGCAGAGATGCCTTCGGGGACAGGGTTAGCTCTGAGGCCAACGTCCTGACTTTC
CDR3 protein: CATSRDAFGDRVSSEANVLTF

V gene: TRBV4-2
J gene: TRBJ2-1
D gene: -
clone size: once
CDR3 DNA: TGTGCCAGCAGCCAAGCCCGGGGAGGGGACACAGTGGAGCAGTTCTTC
CDR3 protein: CASSQARGGDTVEQFF

V gene: TRBV30
J gene: TRBJ2-1
D gene: TRBD2
clone size: once
CDR3 DNA: TGTGCCTGGAGTGTCGAACTAGCGGGAGTTAGGTTCTTC
CDR3 protein: CAWSVELAGVRFF

V gene: TRBV7-2
J gene: TRBJ2-7
D gene: -
clone size: -
CDR3 DNA: TGTGCCAGCAGTCCGACTAGAGCCCTTACCTACGAGCAGTACTTC
CDR3 protein: CASSPTRALTYEQYF

V gene: TRBV5-4
J gene: TRBJ2-7
D gene: TRBD2
clone size: -
CDR3 DNA: TGTGCCAGCAGTTATCCGGGACTAGCGGAGGCGGACTACGAGCAGTACTTC
CDR3 protein: CASSYPGLAEADYEQYF

V gene: TRBV28
J gene: TRBJ2-7
D gene: -
clone size: -
CDR3 DNA: TGTGCCAGCAGTTTAAGCGGCTACGAGCAGTACTTC
CDR3 protein: CASSLSGYEQYF

V gene: TRBV4-1
J gene: TRBJ2-7
D gene: TRBD1
clone size: -
CDR3 DNA: TGCGCCAGCAGCCAAAGATCGGACAGGGTTTTACACGAGCAGTACTTC
CDR3 protein: CASSQRSDRVLHEQYF

V gene: TRBV7-2
J gene: TRBJ2-7
D gene: TRBD2
clone size: -
CDR3 DNA: TGTGCCAGCAGCCCCGGACTAGCGGAAACCTACGAGCAGTACTTC
CDR3 protein: CASSPGLAETYEQYF

V gene: TRBV5-1
J gene: TRBJ2-1
D gene: TRBD2
clone size: -
CDR3 DNA: TGCGCCAGCAGCCCCGGGACTAGCGGATACAATGAGCAGTTCTTC
CDR3 protein: CASSPGTSGYNEQFF

V gene: TRBV19
J gene: TRBJ1-1
D gene: -
clone size: once
CDR3 DNA: TGTGCCAGTAGTATAGATCTCGGGGGGACCACTGAAGCTTTCTTT
CDR3 protein: CASSIDLGGTTEAFF

V gene: TRBV10-3
J gene: TRBJ1-2
D gene: TRBD1
clone size: -
CDR3 DNA: TGTGCCATCAGTGAGGCGGGACAGGGGCTCAGTGGCTACACCTTC
CDR3 protein: CAISEAGQGLSGYTF

V gene: TRBV15
J gene: TRBJ2-1
D gene: TRBD1
clone size: -
CDR3 DNA: TGTGCCACCAGGATCGGGACAGCATACAATGAGCAGTTCTTC
CDR3 protein: CATRIGTAYNEQFF

V gene: TRBV18
J gene: TRBJ2-7
D gene: -
clone size: -
CDR3 DNA: TGTGCCAGCTCACCACCGTCGACAACCGAGCAGTACTTC
CDR3 protein: CASSPPSTTEQYF